This T cell receptor (beta chain) was retrieved from a study of blood T cell repertoires in COVID-19. For the study at large: COVID-19 samples from acute and convalescent phases originated in the United States, Italy and Spain.

The table came from immunoSEQ multiplex PCR; TCRdb's copy has only in-frame clones and leaves some out. The sample yields some 100,000 clones, about 90% seen once. The CDR3 spans 16 residues. The germline CDR1 and CDR2 sequences are SNHLY and FYNNEI. V was pared by 4 bases and J by 1 base, with 14 bases between. The receptor was isolated from a man aged 45-60 years with COVID-19, enrolled during active disease. Sequenced sample: peripheral blood. The chain has TRBV2 and TRBJ1-5, with a weak D call TRBD1 (5 bases). This chain's CDR3 is CASSAGLSWSNQPQHF. CDR3 DNA sequence: TGTGCCAGCAGTGCAGGGCTCAGTTGGAGCAATCAGCCCCAGCATTTT.